This T cell receptor (beta chain) was obtained from a study of CD8 T cells in Susac syndrome. Study as a whole: Patients with Susac syndrome who were sequenced included more than 5 with active disease and eight in remission.

TCR beta sequencing covered blood CD8+ and CD4+ T cells. In contrast to the negatively isolated CD8+ and CD4+ T cells, TEMRA cells were FACS-enriched. V shed 1 base and J shed 0 bases, with 7 bases lying between them. Germline V gives CDR1 LGHNA, CDR2 YNFKEQ. The CDR3 length is 15 residues. With random hexamers, roughly 0.45 to 1 ug RNA was reverse transcribed. Amplification of the TCR beta CDR3 was carried out by immunoSEQ multiplex PCR, which spanned a total of 54 Vbeta and 13 Jbeta segments. TCRdb ran MiXCR on the immunoSEQ multiplex PCR reads and lists one entry per CDR3 protein. The repertoire has 150,000 to 200,000 distinct CDR3 sequences, more than 85% of them found once; the top ten carry around 0.085%.

The source is a human donor with Susac syndrome. The chain recombines TRBV4-2 with TRBJ1-5, with D unclear. The sample consisted of CD4+ T cells from PBMCs. DNA for the CDR3: TGTGCCAGCAGCCAAGTCGGTTATAGCAATCAGCCCCAGCATTTT. Encoded protein: CASSQVGYSNQPQHF.